The 26 T cell receptor beta chains listed next were all sequenced from one sample in a study of blood T cell repertoires in COVID-19. Sequencing was performed with immunoSEQ multiplex PCR; in TCRdb, only in-frame clones are kept and a portion is missing. Of about 300,000 clones listed, 85% to 90% are singletons. The specimen sequenced was PBMCs or T cells enriched from blood (not recorded which). These receptor sequences come from a woman between 50 and 59 years old who had been exposed to COVID-19.

The J gene is TRBJ2-3, the V gene TRBV19, with D tentatively TRBD1 (7 bases). Germline V lookup: CDR1 LNHDA, CDR2 SQIVND (reference sequence). The CDR3 is made up of 19 amino acids. V was trimmed by 3 bases and J by 3 bases, leaving 25 bases between them. CDR3 residues: CASSMSLLAGGILTDTQYF. The CDR3 nucleotides are TGTGCCAGTAGTATGTCTTTGTTGGCAGGGGGGATACTAACAGATACGCAGTATTTT.

In regard to this clone: The sample has other DNA sequences that encode this CDR3 too. J is TRBJ1-1 and V is TRBV19; D is perhaps TRBD1 (5 bases). V was pared by 2 bases and J by 1 base, with 5 bases between. Germline assignment: CDR1 LNHDA and CDR2 SQIVND (reference sequence). CDR3 length equals 13 residues. Here the CDR3 reads CASSIQGNTEAFF. The CDR3 DNA reads as TGTGCCAGTAGTATACAGGGGAACACTGAAGCTTTCTTT.

The CDR3 loop is CAISERELAEAFF. CDR3 DNA sequence: TGTGCCATCAGTGAAAGGGAGTTAGCTGAAGCTTTCTTT. The rearrangement uses TRBV10-3 and TRBJ1-1; no firm D call. The CDR3 is 13 amino acids. The germline V gene has CDR1 ENHRY and CDR2 SYGVKD. V was cut by 3 bases and J by 6 bases, with 11 bases left in between.

This chain joins TRBV5-1 and TRBJ2-1; 8 nucleotides match TRBD1. The CDR3 is 13 residues long. V lost 5 bases, J lost 5 bases, and 3 bases stayed unmatched. Germline CDR1 SGHRS, CDR2 YFSETQ. Here the CDR3 reads CASRTGVDNEQFF. The CDR3 bases are TGCGCCAGCAGGACAGGGGTCGACAATGAGCAGTTCTTC.

The chain uses TRBV28 and TRBJ1-5; TRBD1 agrees at 8 bases. The germline V gene encodes CDR1 MDHEN and CDR2 SYDVKM. Losses at the gene ends were 5 bases for V and 3 bases for J; bases not matched to a gene: 9. This CDR3 is built from 16 residues. CDR3 sequence reads: CASSGPGQVFNQPQHF. The CDR3 DNA is TGTGCCAGCAGTGGACCGGGACAGGTGTTCAATCAGCCCCAGCATTTT.

This clone occurred once. The V gene is TRBV7-9, the J gene TRBJ1-5; perhaps TRBD1 as D (5 bases). Germline V gene data show CDR1 as SEHNR and CDR2 as FQNEAQ (reference sequence). The V end was cut by 1 base, the J end by 9 bases, with 19 bases between. The CDR3 loop spans 16 amino acids. In DNA form, the CDR3 reads TGTGCCAGCAGCTTAGAAAGTGCGGGGCCCGACAGGCCCCAGCATTTT. Translation gives CASSLESAGPDRPQHF.

The chain is built from TRBV10-2 and TRBJ2-3; D remains ambiguous. CDR3 length equals 16 residues. Trimming pared 8 bases from V and 0 bases from J, leaving 18 bases between. Germline V gene data show CDR1 as WSHSY and CDR2 as SAAADI. CDR3 DNA sequence: TGCGCCAGCCTTGAAATTAGCAGATCTAGCACAGATACGCAGTATTTT. Amino acid sequence: CASLEISRSSTDTQYF.

The J gene is TRBJ1-1, the V gene TRBV19; TRBD1 matches 9 bases. The CDR3 loop spans 15 amino acids. Germline CDR1 reads LNHDA; CDR2 reads SQIVND (reference sequence). Trimming removed 7 bases from V and 5 bases from J; junction bases left unmatched: 11. CDR3 nucleotides: TGTGCCAGTACCCCTTGGACAGGGGAGAGGACTGAAGCTTTCTTT. Translation: CASTPWTGERTEAFF. The complete variable domain, with remaining parts taken from reference TRBV19 and TRBJ1-1, reads DGGITQSPKYLFRKEGQNVTLSCEQNLNHDAMYWYRQDPGQGLRLIYYSQIVNDFQKGDIAEGYSVSREKKESFPLTVTSAQKNPTAFYLCASTPWTGERTEAFFGQGTRLTVV.

This clone was seen a single time. The V call is TRBV4-2, the J call TRBJ2-7; TRBD2 matches at 8 bases. The ends lost 3 bases at V and 1 base at J; junction bases unmatched: 8. There are 16 residues in the CDR3. The germline gives CDR1 LGHNA, CDR2 YNFKEQ. This CDR3 reads CASSQETGTSSYEQYF. The DNA of the CDR3 is TGTGCCAGCAGCCAGGAAACCGGGACTAGTTCCTACGAGCAGTACTTC.

The chain recombines TRBV3-1 (or the pseudogene TRBV3-2) with TRBJ2-7; 8 bases align to TRBD1. V shed 4 bases and J 6 bases; nucleotides not matched to a gene: 8. Per the germline V gene, CDR1 is LGHDT and CDR2 is YNNKEL (reference sequence). The length of the CDR3 is 14 residues. CDR3 in DNA: TGTGCCAGCAGCCCCGGGGCAGGGGGCGGCGAGCAGTACTTC. It codes for CASSPGAGGGEQYF.

This clone was seen more than once but under ten times. CDR3 in amino acids: CSVEPTSGTYNEQFF. CDR3 DNA sequence: TGCAGCGTTGAACCGACTAGCGGGACCTACAATGAGCAGTTCTTC. V gene TRBV29-1 combines with J gene TRBJ2-1, with 11 bases that match TRBD2. CDR1 is SQVTM, CDR2 ANQGSEA, per germline. The V and J ends lost 2 bases and 2 bases, in that order; junction bases with no gene match: 2. This CDR3 is 15 amino acids long.

This chain joins TRBV5-1 and TRBJ2-7, with 15 bases matching TRBD2. CDR1 is SGHRS, CDR2 YFSETQ, per germline. V lost 2 bases, J lost 2 bases, and 5 bases stayed unmatched. CDR3 length: 17 residues. The CDR3 sequence is CASSFGTSGGFPYEQYF. In DNA, the CDR3 is TGCGCCAGCAGCTTCGGGACTAGCGGGGGGTTCCCCTACGAGCAGTACTTC. Looking up the rest from reference TRBV5-1 and TRBJ2-7 gives the full variable domain: KAGVTQTPRYLIKTRGQQVTLSCSPISGHRSVSWYQQTPGQGLQFLFEYFSETQRNKGNFPGRFSGRQFSNSRSEMNVSTLELGDSALYLCASSFGTSGGFPYEQYFGPGTRLTVT.

The chain joins TRBV7-8 to TRBJ2-7; TRBD1 aligns across 9 bases. Germline V gene sequence: CDR1 SGHVS, CDR2 FQNEAQ. The CDR3 extends over 14 amino acids. The V segment lost 1 base and the J segment 7 bases; nucleotides outside the gene matches: 5. The CDR3 loop reads CASSLERTGEEQYF. As DNA, the CDR3 is TGTGCCAGCAGCTTAGAACGGACAGGGGAAGAGCAGTACTTC.

The chain has TRBV7-2 and TRBJ2-1; the match to TRBD2 covers 7 bases. V shed 4 bases and J 0 bases; nucleotides not matched to a gene: 12. Germline-derived CDR1 and CDR2 are SGHTA and FQGNSA. The CDR3 extends over 18 amino acids. The CDR3, as DNA: TGTGCCAGCAGCTCTATACCGACTAGCTGGGGCTCCTACAATGAGCAGTTCTTC. It is translated as CASSSIPTSWGSYNEQFF.

The chain employs TRBV5-1 and TRBJ1-6; 10 bases are a match to TRBD1. Trimming cost V 4 bases and J 10 bases; bases outside gene matches: 11. There are 16 residues in the CDR3. Germline V CDR1 and CDR2: SGHRS, YFSETQ. The CDR3 region is CASSPFTDRGDSPLHF. CDR3 bases: TGCGCCAGCAGCCCCTTCACGGACAGGGGGGACTCACCCCTCCACTTT.

The V call is TRBV4-1, the J call TRBJ2-3; tentative D call: TRBD2 (5 bases). CDR3 size: 15 residues. Trimming pared 4 bases from V and 0 bases from J, leaving 11 bases between. Germline values: CDR1 MGHRA, CDR2 YSYEKL. The CDR3 DNA is TGCGCCAGCAGCCTCCCGCTAGCTAGCACAGATACGCAGTATTTT. Protein product: CASSLPLASTDTQYF.

The chain employs TRBV28 and TRBJ1-6, with unresolved D. CDR1 is MDHEN, CDR2 SYDVKM, per germline. The CDR3 spans 16 residues. Trimming took 5 bases from V and 3 from J, leaving 14 bases between them. The CDR3 sequence is CASSGEAVDYNSPLHF. The DNA for the CDR3 is TGTGCCAGCAGTGGCGAGGCGGTGGACTATAATTCACCCCTCCACTTT.

This clone has just one count. J is TRBJ2-5 and V is TRBV2; 7 nucleotides match TRBD2. After removal of 1 base from V and 2 bases from J, the junction contained 1 base not matched to a gene. This CDR3 has 14 amino acids. Germline loops: CDR1 SNHLY, CDR2 FYNNEI. The CDR3 protein is CASSEDGGQETQYF. For the CDR3, the DNA is TGTGCCAGCAGTGAAGACGGGGGGCAAGAGACCCAGTACTTC.

The chain recombines TRBV9 with TRBJ2-7, with 10 positions matching TRBD2. Germline CDR1 reads SGDLS; CDR2 reads YYNGEE. This CDR3 has 17 amino acids. Unmatched junction bases numbered 9, after V lost 0 bases and J lost 3 bases. Here the CDR3 DNA reads TGTGCCAGCAGCGTAGGTGGAGTAGCGGGGGGTTTCTACGAGCAGTACTTC. This translates into CASSVGGVAGGFYEQYF.

The V call is TRBV5-1, the J call TRBJ1-1, with 9 nucleotides matching TRBD1. Looked up from germline, CDR1 is SGHRS and CDR2 is YFSETQ. With V trimmed by 2 bases and J by 1 base, 3 bases remained unmatched. CDR3 length: 15 amino acids. CDR3 coding DNA: TGCGCCAGCAGCTTACTACAGGGGGCGAACACTGAAGCTTTCTTT. Residues: CASSLLQGANTEAFF. The full variable domain, completed using reference TRBV5-1 and TRBJ1-1, is KAGVTQTPRYLIKTRGQQVTLSCSPISGHRSVSWYQQTPGQGLQFLFEYFSETQRNKGNFPGRFSGRQFSNSRSEMNVSTLELGDSALYLCASSLLQGANTEAFFGQGTRLTVV.

The V gene is TRBV11-2, the J gene TRBJ2-1; 10 bases are shared with TRBD2. This CDR3 spans 16 amino acids. CDR1 is SGHAT and CDR2 is FQNNGV in the germline V gene. With V trimmed by 0 bases and J by 6 bases, 5 bases remained unmatched. As DNA, the CDR3 is TGTGCCAGCAGCTTAGAGGTGGTAGCGGGGGGCAATGAGCAGTTCTTC. It is translated as CASSLEVVAGGNEQFF.

This rearrangement joins TRBV5-4 to TRBJ1-6; 9 positions match TRBD1. The germline V gene has CDR1 SGHNT and CDR2 YYREEE (reference sequence). The length of the CDR3 is 15 residues. The V segment lost 4 bases and the J segment 7 bases; nucleotides outside the gene matches: 6. The CDR3 region has the DNA TGTGCCAGCAGCGAGGGACAGGGTCAAAATTCACCCCTCCACTTT. This sequence encodes CASSEGQGQNSPLHF.

The rearrangement uses TRBV6-2 or TRBV6-3 and TRBJ1-6; the D is unclear. CDR1 and CDR2 (germline): MNHEY, SVGEGT. The CDR3 runs 13 residues. V was pared by 6 bases and J by 7 bases, with 10 bases between. In nucleotides, the CDR3 is TGTGCCAGCAGCGCTGGAGGAAATTCACCCCTCCACTTT. Its translation: CASSAGGNSPLHF.

The rearrangement joins TRBV6-1 to TRBJ2-2; TRBD2 aligns across 12 bases. With V trimmed by 4 bases and J by 3 bases, 6 bases remained unmatched. The germline V gene encodes CDR1 MNHNS and CDR2 SASEGT. The CDR3 sequence is 17 residues long. CDR3 residues: CASSAGTSGPYTGELFF. CDR3 bases: TGTGCCAGCAGTGCCGGGACTAGCGGGCCCTACACCGGGGAGCTGTTTTTT.

The V gene is TRBV3-1 (or the pseudogene TRBV3-2), the J gene TRBJ2-1; 7 bases map to TRBD1. CDR1 and CDR2 (germline): LGHDT, YNNKEL (reference sequence). CDR3 length: 17 residues. J gave up 0 bases and V 4 bases, and 9 bases lay outside the gene matches. The CDR3 loop reads CASSPRQGLTSYNEQFF. DNA for the CDR3: TGTGCCAGCAGCCCCCGACAGGGTCTGACCTCCTACAATGAGCAGTTCTTC.

J is TRBJ2-1 and V is TRBV19; TRBD2 aligns across 12 bases. The trim removed 5 bases at V and 4 bases at J, leaving 3 bases unmatched. In germline, CDR1 is LNHDA, CDR2 SQIVND (reference sequence). This CDR3 contains 15 residues. The CDR3 sequence: CASSPGTSGYNEQFF. CDR3 bases: TGTGCCAGTAGTCCTGGGACTAGCGGGTACAATGAGCAGTTCTTC.